The 32 T cell receptor beta chains listed next were all sequenced from one sample in a study of T cell responses to AZD1222 COVID-19 vaccine. Using immunoSEQ multiplex PCR, the repertoire was profiled, and TCRdb retains in-frame clones only, with some absent. This table has 60,000 to 95,000 clones, around 86% appearing once. Specimen: peripheral blood, collected 28 days after the second AZD1222 dose. These receptors were obtained from an adult who received the AZD1222 COVID-19 vaccine.

Here the CDR3 reads CASRGLGDQPQHF. CDR3 nucleotides: TGCGCGAGTAGAGGTCTCGGGGATCAGCCCCAGCATTTT. The chain recombines TRBV4-1 with TRBJ1-5; D is unclear. This CDR3 has 13 residues. CDR1 and CDR2 from the germline V gene are MGHRA and YSYEKL.

The genes are TRBV28 and TRBJ1-2, with D unclear. The V and J ends lost 5 bases and 3 bases respectively, with 13 bases between them. The CDR3 length is 14 residues. CDR1 and CDR2 from the germline V gene are MDHEN and SYDVKM. This CDR3 reads CASSHRTGDYGYTF. The CDR3 DNA sequence: TGTGCCAGCAGTCATCGGACGGGAGACTATGGCTACACCTTC.

V and J are TRBV21-1 and TRBJ1-1. TRBV21-1 is tagged as a pseudogene. The CDR3 extends over 15 amino acids. CDR3 region: CASSTTGTVNTEAFF. In DNA form, the CDR3 reads TGTGCCAGCAGCACGACCGGGACGGTGAACACTGAAGCTTTCTTT.

The V gene is TRBV6-5, the J gene TRBJ2-3, with TRBD2 matching over 9 bases. This CDR3 is built from 15 residues. In germline, CDR1 is MNHEY, CDR2 SVGAGI. Trimming at V came to 6 bases and at J to 2 bases, leaving 6 bases not matched to a gene. The CDR3: CASRVSGGNTDTQYF. As DNA, the CDR3 is TGTGCCAGCAGAGTGAGCGGGGGGAACACAGATACGCAGTATTTT.

The rearrangement links TRBV12-5 to TRBJ2-2, with TRBD1 identical over 7 bases. The CDR3 is 16 amino acids. From germline, CDR1 is LGHNT and CDR2 FRNRAP. V shed 3 bases, J shed 7 bases, and the junction held 11 bases outside the gene matches. The CDR3 loop is CASGFLHGQVGGELFF. In DNA, the CDR3 is TGTGCTAGTGGTTTTCTTCACGGACAGGTGGGCGGGGAGCTGTTTTTT.

The chain recombines TRBV7-8 with TRBJ2-1, with 7 bases lining up with TRBD2. Trimming removed 4 bases from V and 7 bases from J; junction bases left unmatched: 7. The CDR3 contains 14 residues. The germline V gene encodes CDR1 SGHVS and CDR2 FQNEAQ. This chain's CDR3 is CASSSSGTWNEQFF. Written as DNA, the CDR3 is TGTGCCAGCAGCTCTAGCGGAACCTGGAATGAGCAGTTCTTC.

The gene calls are TRBV21-1 and TRBJ1-4; whether TRBD1, the table's D call, matches the DNA was not checked. TRBV21-1 is a recognized pseudogene. This CDR3 comprises 16 residues. The CDR3 coding sequence is TGTGCCAGCAGGAGCAGAGAGACAGGCACTAATGAAAAACTGTTTTTT. The encoded protein is CASRSRETGTNEKLFF.

The J gene is TRBJ1-2, the V gene TRBV30, with 10 positions matching TRBD1. The CDR3 is 12 amino acids. V shed 8 bases and J 7 bases; nucleotides not matched to a gene: 7. Germline V gives CDR1 GTSNPN, CDR2 SVGIG (reference sequence). This CDR3 reads CAGRGQGFGYTF. CDR3 nucleotides: TGTGCCGGCAGGGGACAGGGGTTTGGCTACACCTTC.

This chain links TRBV5-6 with TRBJ1-2; D unresolved. Germline lookup yields CDR1 SGHDT and CDR2 YYEEEE. The CDR3 has 12 residues. Trimming cost V 4 bases and J 4 bases, with 8 bases left between them. In DNA, the CDR3 is TGTGCCAGCAGCCTCAACACCTATGGCTACACCTTC. Amino acids: CASSLNTYGYTF.

Only a few counts were recorded for this clone. The chain is built from TRBV29-1 and TRBJ2-3; TRBD2 agrees at 8 bases. Germline loops: CDR1 SQVTM, CDR2 ANQGSEA. After removal of 4 bases from V and 5 bases from J, the junction contained 2 bases not matched to a gene. The CDR3 sequence is 12 residues long. DNA for the CDR3: TGCAGCGTTGCGGGGGGGGAAGATACGCAGTATTTT. Translated: CSVAGGEDTQYF.

The table lists this clone with a few counts. The rearrangement links TRBV2 to TRBJ2-2; D might be TRBD1 or TRBD2, each matching 5 bases. Trimming stripped 4 bases from V and 4 bases from J, with 7 bases between. The CDR3 totals 13 residues. The germline V gene encodes CDR1 SNHLY and CDR2 FYNNEI. The CDR3 sequence: CASSAGATGELFF. The CDR3 DNA sequence: TGTGCCAGCAGTGCCGGGGCCACCGGGGAGCTGTTTTTT.

The chain carries TRBV16 and TRBJ2-7; the match to TRBD2 covers 7 bases. CDR1 KGHSY and CDR2 FQNENV come from the germline V gene. The CDR3 is made up of 15 amino acids. V dropped 1 base and J dropped 6; count of bases not matched to a gene: 9. DNA for the CDR3: TGTGCCAGCAGCCAATTTCTCTTGACTAGCTCCGAGCAGTACTTC. Residues: CASSQFLLTSSEQYF.

The rearrangement uses TRBV27 and TRBJ2-1, with unresolved D. Germline V gives CDR1 MNHEY, CDR2 SMNVEV (reference sequence). This CDR3 region has 16 residues. Trimming removed 3 bases from V and 0 bases from J, with 12 bases in between. Here the CDR3 DNA reads TGTGCCAGCAGTTTTGTAACCAGGAGCTCCTACAATGAGCAGTTCTTC. Amino acids: CASSFVTRSSYNEQFF.

This rearrangement joins TRBV4-3 to TRBJ2-7, with 9 bases aligning to TRBD2. This CDR3 is built from 20 residues. J lost 5 bases, V lost 1 base, and 21 bases had no gene match. The V gene's germline CDR1 is LGHNA and CDR2 YSLEER. The CDR3 DNA follows: TGCGCCAGCAGCCAAGGCTTGGCCTTCGGCGGGGGGGCTCAAGTACACGAGCAGTACTTC. Translated: CASSQGLAFGGGAQVHEQYF.

The chain carries TRBV4-1 and TRBJ1-4; 7 nucleotides agree with TRBD1. The CDR3 loop spans 16 amino acids. Germline V CDR1 and CDR2: MGHRA, YSYEKL. V dropped 3 bases and J dropped 5; count of bases not matched to a gene: 9. The CDR3 DNA reads as TGCGCCAGCAGCCAGAGCCCCGGGACAGACAATGAAAAACTGTTTTTT. It encodes CASSQSPGTDNEKLFF.

This clone showed up many times. The gene calls are TRBV6-4 and TRBJ2-3; D is uncertain. Germline CDR1 MRHNA, CDR2 SNTAGT. Between the trimmed V and J ends, which lost 2 bases and 1 base, there was a span of 4 bases. The CDR3 runs to 13 residues. CDR3 coding DNA: TGTGCCAGCAGTGACAGGGGCACAGATACGCAGTATTTT. It codes for CASSDRGTDTQYF.

This clone was observed a few times. The CDR3 sequence: CATSVHRGPPDNEQFF. CDR3 nucleotides: TGTGCCACCAGTGTTCACAGGGGTCCTCCAGACAATGAGCAGTTCTTC. V and J are TRBV24-1 and TRBJ2-1, with 7 bases fitting TRBD1. With V trimmed by 5 bases and J by 5 bases, 11 bases remained unmatched. This CDR3 contains 16 residues. Germline CDR1 reads KGHDR; CDR2 reads SFDVKD.

The rearrangement links TRBV12-3 or TRBV12-4 to TRBJ1-5, with a possible D match to TRBD1 (6 bases). V was shortened by 6 bases and J by 4 bases, with 10 bases between the two germline ends. There are 13 residues in the CDR3. The CDR3, as DNA: TGTGCCAGCAGGGGACATACAAATCAGCCCCAGCATTTT. The encoded protein is CASRGHTNQPQHF.

This chain uses TRBV4-1 with TRBJ1-1, with D unclear. The CDR3 spans 13 residues. CDR1 is MGHRA, CDR2 YSYEKL, per germline. V was pared by 4 bases and J by 7 bases, with 13 bases between. For the CDR3, the DNA is TGCGCCAGCAGCCGCCAATCCCGGGATGAAGCTTTCTTT. Amino acid sequence: CASSRQSRDEAFF.

The J gene is TRBJ1-5, the V gene TRBV2; D uncertain. With 6 bases removed from V and 2 bases from J, the gap between germline ends came to 11 bases. The CDR3 is made up of 14 amino acids. Germline lookup yields CDR1 SNHLY and CDR2 FYNNEI. The CDR3 bases are TGTGCCAGCAGCAGTGGTTCGGGCAATCAGCCCCAGCATTTT. Translated, it gives CASSSGSGNQPQHF.

The chain recombines TRBV19 with TRBJ1-2; D is perhaps TRBD1 (5 bases). Trimming took 7 bases from V and 8 from J, leaving 17 bases between them. The CDR3 length is 13 residues. Germline loops: CDR1 LNHDA, CDR2 SQIVND (reference sequence). The CDR3 loop is CASNSGRAGGYTF. In DNA, the CDR3 is TGTGCCAGTAATTCCGGACGAGCAGGGGGCTACACCTTC. Filled out from reference TRBV19 and TRBJ1-2, the complete variable domain reads DGGITQSPKYLFRKEGQNVTLSCEQNLNHDAMYWYRQDPGQGLRLIYYSQIVNDFQKGDIAEGYSVSREKKESFPLTVTSAQKNPTAFYLCASNSGRAGGYTFGSGTRLTVV.

This clone has only one observation. The V gene is TRBV30, the J gene TRBJ1-3; D possibly corresponds to TRBD1 (5 bases). The CDR3 runs to 15 residues. Between the trimmed V and J ends, which lost 6 bases and 0 bases, there was a span of 15 bases. CDR1 is GTSNPN and CDR2 is SVGIG in the germline V gene (reference sequence). Written as DNA, the CDR3 is TGTGCCTGCCCAGCAGGGACTCGCTCTGGAAACACCATATATTTT. Amino acid sequence: CACPAGTRSGNTIYF.

V is TRBV3-1 (or the pseudogene TRBV3-2) and J is TRBJ2-7; perhaps TRBD2 as D (6 bases). Trimming took off 4 bases at V and 0 bases at J, with 13 bases between the two ends. The CDR3 loop spans 15 amino acids. The germline V gene has CDR1 LGHDT and CDR2 YNNKEL (reference sequence). The CDR3 loop reads CASSLPGLSSYEQYF. CDR3 DNA: TGTGCCAGCAGCCTACCGGGACTCAGCTCCTACGAGCAGTACTTC.

The rearrangement links TRBV2 to TRBJ2-7, with a tentative D call TRBD2 (6 bases). The CDR3 contains 12 residues. Germline assignment: CDR1 SNHLY and CDR2 FYNNEI. The germline V and J ends were trimmed by 4 bases and 7 bases, with 11 bases remaining between them. The CDR3 coding sequence is TGTGCCAGCAGTGCGGCGGGGTGGGAGCAGTACTTC. This encodes CASSAAGWEQYF. The full variable domain, its missing parts supplied by reference TRBV2 and TRBJ2-7, is EPEVTQTPSHQVTQMGQEVILRCVPISNHLYFYWYRQILGQKVEFLVSFYNNEISEKSEIFDDQFSVERPDGSNFTLKIRSTKLEDSAMYFCASSAAGWEQYFGPGTRLTVT.

The gene calls are TRBV2 and TRBJ2-2; 7 bases match TRBD2. The germline V gene has CDR1 SNHLY and CDR2 FYNNEI. V gave up 6 bases and J gave up 1 base; unmatched junction bases: 5. CDR3 size: 15 residues. For the CDR3, the DNA is TGTGCCAGCAGGCGGGCTAGCGGGAACACCGGGGAGCTGTTTTTT. It yields the protein CASRRASGNTGELFF.

Comment on this clone: At one end the junction does not follow the germline gene, possibly because of a read error. V is TRBV5-4 and J is TRBJ1-3; D is ambiguous. This CDR3 has 14 amino acids. Germline loops: CDR1 SGHNT, CDR2 YYREEE (reference sequence). The CDR3 sequence: CASSFYAPGSTIYF. The CDR3, as DNA: TGTGCCAGCAGCTTCTACGCTCCGGGAAGCACCATATATTTT.

The V call is TRBV7-5, the J call TRBJ1-3; the tabulated D call, TRBD1, remains unverified against the DNA. TRBV7-5 is a pseudogene. The CDR3 covers 17 residues. The CDR3 loop reads CVRSLVPRQGAGNTIYF. CDR3 sequence (DNA): TGTGTCAGAAGCTTAGTCCCACGGCAGGGGGCTGGAAACACCATATATTTT.

The genes are TRBV9 and TRBJ2-3, with 9 nucleotides matching TRBD1. The CDR3 is made up of 16 amino acids. The J segment lost 7 bases and the V segment lost 0 bases, leaving 9 bases of the junction unmatched. From germline, CDR1 is SGDLS and CDR2 YYNGEE. The CDR3 bases are TGTGCCAGCAGCGTAGCTACAGGGGGCGCTTGGAATACGCAGTATTTT. Its protein product is CASSVATGGAWNTQYF.

This sequence joins TRBV5-5 and TRBJ1-6; possibly TRBD1 for D (6 bases). The CDR3 extends over 16 amino acids. V shed 0 bases and J shed 6 bases, with 13 bases lying between them. Germline V gene data show CDR1 as SGHKS and CDR2 as YYEKEE (reference sequence). The CDR3 coding sequence is TGTGCCAGCAGCTTGGTAGGGTCGGGGGCTAATTCACCCCTCCACTTT. Translated: CASSLVGSGANSPLHF.

CDR3 nucleotides: TGTGCCAGCAGTTACTCGGGCAGGAGCTCCTACGAGCAGTACTTC. Protein: CASSYSGRSSYEQYF. J is TRBJ2-7 and V is TRBV6-2 or TRBV6-3, with D uncertain. V gave up 0 bases and J gave up 0 bases, with 9 bases separating them. This CDR3 spans 15 amino acids. CDR1 is MNHEY, CDR2 SVGEGT, per germline.

V usage is TRBV19 and J usage is TRBJ1-1, with D possibly being TRBD1 (5 bases). V was trimmed by 4 bases and J by 4 bases, leaving 13 bases between them. The CDR3 covers 14 residues. CDR1 and CDR2 (germline): LNHDA, SQIVND (reference sequence). CDR3 region: CASSTTGGSTEAFF. CDR3 DNA sequence: TGTGCCAGTAGTACAACAGGCGGGAGCACTGAAGCTTTCTTT.

This chain links TRBV5-1 with TRBJ2-7, with 8 bases aligning to TRBD1. In germline, CDR1 is SGHRS, CDR2 YFSETQ. V trimming: 4 bases; J trimming: 2 bases; junction bases outside the gene matches: 5. The CDR3 is made up of 14 amino acids. CDR3 DNA sequence: TGCGCCAGCAGCCCACAGGGGGGACCCTACGAGCAGTACTTC. As protein: CASSPQGGPYEQYF.